The clone carrying this T cell receptor (beta chain) appeared many times. Sequencing was performed with immunoSEQ multiplex PCR; in TCRdb, only in-frame clones are kept and a portion is missing. The sample contains about 310,000 clones, 80% of which appear only once. This sample was taken from a study of cytotoxic CD8 clonotypes in ibrutinib-treated CLL. This CDR3 is 14 amino acids long. The germline gives CDR1 LGHNA, CDR2 YSLEER. V gave up 3 bases and J gave up 12 bases; unmatched junction bases: 13. V usage is TRBV4-3 and J usage is TRBJ2-7; 8 bases fit TRBD2. This specimen consisted of PBMCs, obtained before ibrutinib treatment. This TCR was recovered from a human donor with chronic lymphocytic leukemia. In DNA, the CDR3 is TGCGCCAGCAGCCAGGGACTAGGGACGGGGTTGGGGTACTTC. As protein: CASSQGLGTGLGYF.